These 10 T cell receptor beta chains share one sample of origin, sequenced in a study of CD8+ T cells in alopecia areata. As the sequencing template, cDNA was produced by extracting RNA and reverse transcribing it. Clones were read by immunoSEQ multiplex PCR, and TCRdb kept only the in-frame ones, dropping some. The data contain 130,000 to 150,000 clones, approximately 49% of them seen just once; the ten biggest clones take up more than 0.95%. Sequencing used CD4+ T cells sorted from blood, obtained at week 0. Receptors originate from a human donor with alopecia areata.

This clone has more than one count but fewer than ten. The chain uses TRBV29-1 and TRBJ2-7; tentative D call: TRBD1 (5 bases). V gave up 4 bases and J gave up 0 bases, with 16 bases separating them. The CDR3 runs 15 residues. Looked up from germline, CDR1 is SQVTM and CDR2 is ANQGSEA. The CDR3 region is CSVARRRELSYEQYF. CDR3 DNA: TGCAGCGTTGCTCGACGCAGGGAACTCTCCTACGAGCAGTACTTC.

This chain connects TRBV23-1 to TRBJ1-5; maybe TRBD1 (6 bases). TRBV23-1 carries the ORF label, with uncertain function. CDR3 length: 15 residues. Trimming removed 9 bases from V and 0 bases from J, with 15 bases in between. DNA for the CDR3: TGCGCCAGTAGGAGGGCAGGGGTTAGCAATCAGCCCCAGCATTTT. Amino acids: CASRRAGVSNQPQHF.

This clone was observed a handful of times. J is TRBJ2-5 and V is TRBV7-2; D is possibly TRBD2 (5 bases). The J call may be mistaken, given a closer DNA end match to TRBJ2-7. Germline CDR1 and CDR2: SGHTA and FQGNSA. The CDR3 sequence is 13 residues long. The CDR3 region has the DNA TGTGCCAGCAGCCCCCCGGGGTCCTACGAGCAGTACTTC. Protein product: CASSPPGSYEQYF.

The gene calls are TRBV27 and TRBJ1-1, with a possible D match to TRBD1 (6 bases). This CDR3 contains 14 residues. Per the germline V gene, CDR1 is MNHEY and CDR2 is SMNVEV (reference sequence). The V end was cut by 3 bases, the J end by 5 bases, with 13 bases between. CDR3 coding DNA: TGTGCCAGCAGTTTTTTGGGGGCTGGGACTGAAGCTTTCTTT. Protein product: CASSFLGAGTEAFF.

V gene TRBV4-1 combines with J gene TRBJ2-5; D call uncertain. Germline assignment: CDR1 MGHRA and CDR2 YSYEKL. This CDR3 comprises 15 residues. Trimming removed 6 bases from V and 1 base from J, with 15 bases in between. The CDR3 DNA reads TGCGCCAGCAGGCCGGTCTTGGGCAGCCAAGAGACCCAGTACTTC. It is translated as CASRPVLGSQETQYF.

Here the CDR3 reads CASSQRNTQYF. The CDR3 DNA sequence: TGTGCCAGCAGTCAACGGAATACGCAGTATTTT. The V and J genes are TRBV2 and TRBJ2-3; no clear D. Germline CDR1 is SNHLY and CDR2 is FYNNEI. There are 11 residues in the CDR3. V was pared by 5 bases and J by 7 bases, with 7 bases between.

The CDR3 sequence is CAGKPTSSGSTNEQFF. DNA for the CDR3: TGTGCCGGGAAACCCACCTCCAGCGGGAGTACCAATGAGCAGTTCTTC. The chain couples TRBV30 to TRBJ2-1, with 8 bases aligning to TRBD2. Per the germline V gene, CDR1 is GTSNPN and CDR2 is SVGIG (reference sequence). The CDR3 runs 16 residues. The V segment lost 8 bases and the J segment 6 bases; nucleotides outside the gene matches: 18.

The chain employs TRBV6-5 and TRBJ2-7; the D gene could be TRBD1 or TRBD2 (5 bases each). The CDR3 covers 15 residues. V was clipped by 6 bases and J by 0 bases, with 15 bases between them. Germline V gene lookup returns CDR1 MNHEY and CDR2 SVGAGI. The CDR3 reads CASRGVRASSYEQYF. The CDR3 DNA follows: TGTGCCAGCAGGGGAGTCAGGGCCAGCTCCTACGAGCAGTACTTC.

DNA of the CDR3: TGTGCCAGTAGTATAGGCGACAGGGGCAATCAGCCCCAGCATTTT. This encodes CASSIGDRGNQPQHF. The chain combines TRBV19 with TRBJ1-5; 7 nucleotides agree with TRBD1. The germline V gene encodes CDR1 LNHDA and CDR2 SQIVND (reference sequence). Losses at the gene ends were 1 base for V and 2 bases for J; bases not matched to a gene: 2. The CDR3 extends over 15 amino acids.

There are a few counts of this clone. The V gene is TRBV5-1, the J gene TRBJ2-2, with no clear D. The germline V gene has CDR1 SGHRS and CDR2 YFSETQ. The CDR3 covers 16 residues. Trimming took 0 bases from V and 1 from J, leaving 10 bases between them. The CDR3 is CASSLGHQRNTGELFF. CDR3 bases: TGCGCCAGCAGCTTGGGCCACCAGAGGAACACCGGGGAGCTGTTTTTT.